The T cell receptor beta chain described here comes from a study of shared clonotypes between healthy human individuals. Researchers ran the assay at a deep level. Using immunoSEQ multiplex PCR, the repertoire was profiled, and TCRdb retains in-frame clones only, with some absent. The sample includes 450,000 to 600,000 clones, approximately 79% of them seen just once. V gave up 1 base and J gave up 0 bases, with 11 bases separating them. The CDR3 runs 16 residues. The V gene's germline CDR1 is KGHSH and CDR2 LQKENI. Material for sequencing was PBMCs. V gene TRBV18 combines with J gene TRBJ2-3; either TRBD1 or TRBD2 may fit D (6 bases each). The TCR sequence derives from a woman between 40 and 50 years old in good health. Some clones in this sample may be carry-over from other donors' samples. For the CDR3, the DNA is TGTGCCAGCTCACCACTGGTGGGGGGCAGCACAGATACGCAGTATTTT. Its protein product is CASSPLVGGSTDTQYF.